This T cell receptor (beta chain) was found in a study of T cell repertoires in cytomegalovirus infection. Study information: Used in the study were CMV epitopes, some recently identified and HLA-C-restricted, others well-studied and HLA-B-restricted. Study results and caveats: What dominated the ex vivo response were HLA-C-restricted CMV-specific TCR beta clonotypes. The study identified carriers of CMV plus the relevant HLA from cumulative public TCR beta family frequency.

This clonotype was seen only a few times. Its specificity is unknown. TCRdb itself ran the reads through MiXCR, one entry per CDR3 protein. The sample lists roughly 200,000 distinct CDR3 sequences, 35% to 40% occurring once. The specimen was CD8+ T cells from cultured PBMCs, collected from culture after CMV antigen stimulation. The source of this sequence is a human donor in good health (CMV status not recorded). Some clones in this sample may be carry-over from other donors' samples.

Here the CDR3 DNA reads TGTGCCAGCAGCTCAAATCAATACGAGCAGTACTTC. It is translated as CASSSNQYEQYF. This chain links TRBV7-2 with TRBJ2-7; no firm D call. Germline V gene data show CDR1 as SGHTA and CDR2 as FQGNSA. Trimming removed 4 bases from V and 4 bases from J, with 8 bases in between. The CDR3 is 12 residues long.